This paragraph covers one T cell receptor beta chain sequence. Its antigen is currently not known. It has no much larger one-base neighbor in the sample; base qualities were not kept. V is reduced by 1 base and J by 5 bases, leaving a spacing of 17 bases between them. CDR1 and CDR2 are drawn from the germline V gene: MGHRA, YSYEKL. Spanning cysteine to phenylalanine, the CDR3 consists of 16 amino acids. Just the 48-base CDR3 DNA is kept, in frame starting at base 1. The library came from the immunoSEQ multiplex PCR assay. The multiplex PCR relied on a mix of 60 forward primers for TCR Vbeta segments and 13 reverse primers for TCR Jbeta segments. A multiplex PCR assay on genomic DNA amplified the CDR3 region of rearranged TCR beta genes. The amplified TCR beta libraries were sequenced on the Illumina HiSeq System as 87-base-pair reads. From the authors' description of their analysis: In a later analysis, 77 million or so unique TCR beta chains were counted across the 500 to 850 repertoires, and roughly 11 million of these chains were shared by at least two donors. To remove PCR and sequencing errors, raw reads were error-corrected and collapsed into unique sequences using a nearest-neighbor algorithm that merged closely related sequences. Alignment of CDR3 sequences to IMGT reference sequences was used to assign V, D and J gene segments. Each retained sequence needed at least a six-nucleotide match to both a V gene segment and a J gene segment. A rearrangement was called productive if the CDR3 had no stop codons and remained in frame with V and J, and every other rearrangement was called non-productive. CDR3 was defined according to IMGT convention as the region running from the second conserved V-encoded cysteine to the conserved J-encoded phenylalanine. Sequences without an unambiguous match to a single V gene segment were excluded from the earlier analysis of a few hundred of the donors. An earlier analysis of under 750 of the donors called V segments functional above 56.7% productive rearrangements and segregating when the between-donor standard deviation exceeded 5%. To diagnose cytomegalovirus status from the catalog of TCR beta chain sequences, a statistical classification framework was built. In a later analysis, TCR nucleotide sequences were compared against IMGT/GENE-DB human TR gene sequences so that V and J genes could be assigned. In a later analysis, CDR3 sequences and most-parsimonious VDJ recombination scenarios were assigned using the TCRdist pipeline. A later analysis defined each TCR beta chain by its CDR3 amino acid sequence plus V-gene family, and excluded reads lacking a unique V-gene family. A later analysis removed 592 highly shared, low-generation-probability nucleotide sequences to deal with suspected cross-contamination and a sequencing artifact. In a later analysis, a clonal expansion index for each public chain was calculated from normalized within-repertoire ranks of inferred template counts. A later analysis computed generation probabilities with a VDJ recombination model fitted to out-of-frame rearrangements, and checked the results against IGoR. In a later analysis, hypergeometric tests were used to score TCR-TCR, TCR-HLA and TCR-CMV co-occurrence, with a repertoire-size bias correction applied to TCR pairs. To estimate false discovery rates, a later analysis permuted the HLA or CMV assignments 20 times. In a later analysis, co-occurring TCRs were grouped with DBSCAN, and TCRdist sequence similarity was added when clustering was performed within HLA-allele-positive subsets. Co-occurrence clustering excluded repertoires with fewer than 30,000 or more than 120,000 public chains, plus five with anomalous nucleotide sharing. TCRdb carries this immuneACCESS record with in-frame sequences only. Its versions omit some clonotypes, under half of them owing to an unresolved V gene in the studies checked, with the rest unexplained. The D gene and trimming were derived from the DNA, and the V and J assignments and clone size from that table. The sample table holds hundreds of thousands of clones, of which approximately 80% were seen once. The top ten constitute less than 20% of the sample.

In total, approximately 700 healthy bone marrow donors made up the cohort. All cohort members were sampled while nominally healthy, although unrecorded immune exposures were likely present. The donor was CMV seronegative and belonged to the group of 350 to 400 seronegative cohort members. Every donor gave a peripheral blood sample, and the peripheral blood mononuclear cells from that sample were used for TCR beta sequencing. Genomic DNA was extracted from the blood cell samples with the Qiagen DNeasy Blood Extraction Kit. This entry is derived from a study of cytomegalovirus exposure and HLA in healthy donors (dated by TCRdb to about 2017). Notes on the research overall: An earlier analysis of under 600 of the donors reported approximately 300 Gb of sequence data and approximately 110 million unique TCR beta sequences from around 200 million T cells. The aim of the study was to test whether cataloging public T cell receptors could identify signatures of past pathogen exposure. Rather than drawing on any new phenotypic data, the later analysis identified candidate immune exposures from TCR beta sequences and the way those sequences occurred across donors. Approximately 300 gigabases of sequencing data and roughly 81 million unique TCR sequences made up an early release that covered 500 to 700 HLA-typed donors. In addition to the first cohort of 650 to 750 subjects, a separate validation cohort of around 110 different subjects was used. The study profiled the T cell repertoires of hundreds of subjects by immunosequencing and related them to cytomegalovirus serostatus. A later genetic analysis used genome-wide SNP genotypes for about 60% of the 666 donors, treating that subset as a discovery cohort. The number of typed donors differed by locus: 629-630 for A, B, C, DRB1 and DQB1; approximately 540 for DQA1; some 610 for DPA1; and about 450 for DPB1. A later analysis re-examined previously published TCR beta repertoires from about 700 donors and added high-resolution HLA genotyping to investigate patterns of TCR occurrence. Five DR-DQ haplotypes were treated as single units for association and clustering because of strong linkage in the cohort. Donor age, sex, ethnicity and CMV serostatus were compiled alongside the repertoire data. The genetic ancestry cluster associated with self-reported Caucasian donors included around four fifths of the 398 genotyped donors. Both class I and class II loci were covered by HLA typing, at four-digit resolution. Among 350 to 400 genotyped donors of the cohort, an average of approximately 230,000 unique TCR beta nucleotide sequences were sequenced per donor, about a sixth of them non-productive. An earlier analysis of around 580 of the donors used high-throughput TCR beta sequencing to judge whether each TCR beta V gene segment behaved as functional or pseudogenic. All discovery cohort repertoires had been generated using a single sequencing platform. High-throughput TCR immunosequencing, statistical association of individual TCRs with disease status, and machine learning were combined to predict cytomegalovirus infection status. Results the study describes overall, beyond this receptor: According to a later analysis, parvovirus B19, influenza, CMV and Epstein-Barr virus appeared linked to several top co-occurrence clusters. Sequencing depth was assumed to be roughly uniform across donors in the presence/absence analyses, though that assumption may not hold. Because counts were too low, 15 or so rarely observed V segments, including chromosome 9 orphons, were excluded from the earlier analysis of roughly 580 of the donors. CMV serostatus was the only immune exposure information available for the cohort. A cluster of highly shared sequence variants was judged likely to represent a technical artifact of the sequencing pipeline. According to the authors, the approach could potentially be generalized to other disease states and immunological phenotypes. When HLA alleles, especially DR and DQ, strongly co-occurred, TCR associations were difficult to assign to individual alleles. In both the original and validation cohorts, the classifier was reported to diagnose cytomegalovirus status with high specificity and sensitivity. Broadly in line with IMGT annotations, most TCR beta V segments showed up in productive rearrangements about 87% or about 30% of the time in an earlier analysis of 587 of the donors. A later analysis found that most CMV-associated TCR beta chains appeared HLA-restricted, with HLA associations seemingly driven largely by CMV exposure. A later analysis found that TCR association rates varied across HLA loci, with DRB1 alleles showing the most associated TCRs and HLA-C alleles the fewest. Most TCR sequences were seen in very few donors, while some public TCRs were found in many individuals. A later genetic analysis associated a missense DCLRE1C variant with V-gene and J-gene trimming of TCR beta chains, and an independent cohort replicated the association. Because HLA typing was missing for some donors at each locus, association tests included only the typed subset. This cohort had only TCR beta chains sequenced, and the lack of alpha or paired-chain data limited which features could be detected. At a false discovery rate of 0.05, a later analysis linked 15,000 to 20,000 TCR beta sequences to specific HLA alleles. Correlated functional status among segregating V segments might reflect linkage disequilibrium, but an unknown experimental factor could not be ruled out. The study gave a list of 150 to 200 TCR beta chains associated with cytomegalovirus. A few of the identified cytomegalovirus-associated TCR beta chains were confirmed in vitro to be specific for cytomegalovirus antigens. Some IMGT-functional V segments, including TRBV6-2 and TRBV6-3, could not be distinguished by the 87-base-pair reads and were therefore excluded. According to a later genetic analysis, donors in an Asian-associated ancestry cluster had fewer N-insertions in productive TCRs than the roughly 670-donor mean. A later analysis found that HLA-associated TCR beta chains were more clonally expanded and had lower generation probabilities than equally common non-associated chains. A further reported finding was that TCR beta sequences accurately predicted the HLA-A and HLA-B alleles for most subjects in the first cohort.

The clonotype was recovered from a man between 35 and 55 years old in good health and CMV-seronegative. The rearranged chain carries TRBV4-1 and TRBJ2-5, and possibly TRBD2, on 6 matching bases. The source material was PBMCs. The CDR3 amino acid sequence is: CASSQGHSGGVETQYF. The nucleotide sequence reads as follows: TGCGCCAGCAGCCAAGGGCATAGCGGCGGGGTGGAGACCCAGTACTTC.